The clone carrying this T cell receptor (beta chain) was observed a few times. Patients of the Seattle cohort, enrolled during active infection, were followed longitudinally. The sample belongs to a study of blood T cell repertoires in COVID-19. In the study overall: Whether acute or convalescent, the COVID-19 samples came from the United States, Italy and Spain.

V lost 7 bases, J lost 4 bases, and 11 bases lay in between. The CDR3 spans 13 residues. Germline V lookup: CDR1 MDHEN, CDR2 SYDVKM. Authors' analysis steps: Amplified reference gene primers provided the basis for estimating nucleated cell counts. The repertoire was sequenced with immunoSEQ multiplex PCR; TCRdb's copy has only in-frame clones and lacks some. V, J and clone size reflect that table, while D and trimming were determined from the DNA. The sample consists of about 130,000 clones, about 89% of them appearing once. The sequenced sample was peripheral blood. The V gene is TRBV28, the J gene TRBJ1-5, with D hard to call. The receptor was derived from a man aged 60 to 69 with COVID-19, enrolled during active disease. The CDR3 is CASIAVNNQPQHF. DNA of the CDR3: TGTGCCAGCATAGCAGTCAATAATCAGCCCCAGCATTTT. Full variable domain (missing parts from reference TRBV28 and TRBJ1-5): DVKVTQSSRYLVKRTGEKVFLECVQDMDHENMFWYRQDPGLGLRLIYFSYDVKMKEKGDIPEGYSVSREKKERFSLILESASTNQTSMYLCASIAVNNQPQHFGDGTRLSIL.